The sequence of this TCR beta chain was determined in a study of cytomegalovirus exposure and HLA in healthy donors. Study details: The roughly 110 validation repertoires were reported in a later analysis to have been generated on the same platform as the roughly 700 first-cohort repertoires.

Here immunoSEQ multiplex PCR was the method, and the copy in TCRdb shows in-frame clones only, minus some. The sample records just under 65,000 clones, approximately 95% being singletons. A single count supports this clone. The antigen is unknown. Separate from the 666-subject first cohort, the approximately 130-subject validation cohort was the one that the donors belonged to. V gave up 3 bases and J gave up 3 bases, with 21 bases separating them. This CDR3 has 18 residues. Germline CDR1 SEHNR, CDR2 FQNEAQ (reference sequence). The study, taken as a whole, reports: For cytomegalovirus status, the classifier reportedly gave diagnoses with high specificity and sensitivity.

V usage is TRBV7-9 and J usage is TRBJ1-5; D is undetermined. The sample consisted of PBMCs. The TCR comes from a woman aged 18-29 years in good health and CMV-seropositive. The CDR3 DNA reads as TGTGCCAGCAGCTTGTTTCAGGCACGGAAGCATCCCAATCAGCCCCAGCATTTT. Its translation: CASSLFQARKHPNQPQHF.